The clone carrying this T cell receptor (beta chain) was picked up a small number of times. Its cognate antigen is unknown. This specimen belongs to a study of immune evolution from preneoplasia to lung adenocarcinoma. Looking at the study overall: HLA loss of heterozygosity: around 6.5% AIS, about 15% MIA, approximately 35% ADC, none AAH.

Between the mid-2010s and the late 2010s, patients underwent resection in Japan or China. The study's findings and limits: Normal lung had the highest top T cell clone frequencies.

Repertoires were generated with immunoSEQ multiplex PCR, while TCRdb's copy carries only in-frame clones and drops some. In the table there are a few thousand clones, 70% to 90% of which are singletons. The CDR3 is 15 residues long. CDR1 MDHEN and CDR2 SYDVKM come from the germline V gene. The V gene end was trimmed by 8 bases and the J gene end by 2 bases; junction bases not matched to a gene: 8. The sample taken for sequencing was FFPE minimally invasive lung adenocarcinoma tissue. The rearrangement uses TRBV28 and TRBJ1-3, with 8 bases lining up with TRBD1. The sequence was obtained from a person aged 55 to 79 with lung adenocarcinoma. The CDR3 region has the DNA TGTGCCAGCGGAAGACAGGGGCCGGCTGGAAACACCATATATTTT. Translation gives CASGRQGPAGNTIYF.